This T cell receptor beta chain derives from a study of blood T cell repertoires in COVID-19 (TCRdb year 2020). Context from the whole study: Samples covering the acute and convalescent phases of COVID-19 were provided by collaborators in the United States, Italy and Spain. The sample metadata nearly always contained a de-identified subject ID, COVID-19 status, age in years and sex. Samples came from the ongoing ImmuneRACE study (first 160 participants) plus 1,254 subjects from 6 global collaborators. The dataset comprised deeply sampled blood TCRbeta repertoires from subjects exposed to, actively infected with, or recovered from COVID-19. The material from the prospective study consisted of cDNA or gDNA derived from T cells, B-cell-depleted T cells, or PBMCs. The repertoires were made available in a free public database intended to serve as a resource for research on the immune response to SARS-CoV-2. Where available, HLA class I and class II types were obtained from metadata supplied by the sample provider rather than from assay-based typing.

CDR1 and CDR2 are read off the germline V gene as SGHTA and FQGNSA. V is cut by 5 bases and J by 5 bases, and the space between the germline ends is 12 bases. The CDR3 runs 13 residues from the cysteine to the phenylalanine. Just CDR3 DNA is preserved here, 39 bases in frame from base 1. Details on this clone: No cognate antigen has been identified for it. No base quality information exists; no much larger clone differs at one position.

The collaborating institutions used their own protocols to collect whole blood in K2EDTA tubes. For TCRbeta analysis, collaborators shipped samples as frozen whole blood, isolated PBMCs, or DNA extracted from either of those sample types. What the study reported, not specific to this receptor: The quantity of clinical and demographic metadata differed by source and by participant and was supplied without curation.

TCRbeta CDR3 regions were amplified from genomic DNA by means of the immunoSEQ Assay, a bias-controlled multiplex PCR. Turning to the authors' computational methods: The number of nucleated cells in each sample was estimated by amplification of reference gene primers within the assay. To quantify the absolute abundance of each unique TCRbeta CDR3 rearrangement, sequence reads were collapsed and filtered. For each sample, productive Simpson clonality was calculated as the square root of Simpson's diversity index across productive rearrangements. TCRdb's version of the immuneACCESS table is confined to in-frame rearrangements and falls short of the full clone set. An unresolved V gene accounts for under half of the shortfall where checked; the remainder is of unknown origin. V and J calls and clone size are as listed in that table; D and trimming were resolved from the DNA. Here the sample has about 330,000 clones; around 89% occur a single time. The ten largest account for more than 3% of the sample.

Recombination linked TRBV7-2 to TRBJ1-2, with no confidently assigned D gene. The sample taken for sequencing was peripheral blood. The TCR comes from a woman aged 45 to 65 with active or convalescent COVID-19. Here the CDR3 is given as CASSQRAGYGYTF. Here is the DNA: TGTGCCAGCAGCCAAAGGGCGGGGTATGGCTACACCTTC.